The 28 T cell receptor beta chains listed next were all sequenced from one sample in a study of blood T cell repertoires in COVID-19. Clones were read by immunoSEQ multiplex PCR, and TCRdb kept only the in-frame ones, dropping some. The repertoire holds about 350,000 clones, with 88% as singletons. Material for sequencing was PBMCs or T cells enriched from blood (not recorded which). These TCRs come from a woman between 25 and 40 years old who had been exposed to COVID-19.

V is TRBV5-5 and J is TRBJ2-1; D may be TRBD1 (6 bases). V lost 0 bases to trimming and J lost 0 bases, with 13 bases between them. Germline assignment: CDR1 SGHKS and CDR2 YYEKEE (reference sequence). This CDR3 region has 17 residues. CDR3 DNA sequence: TGTGCCAGCAGCTTGGCCGCTGTAGGGGGCTCCTACAATGAGCAGTTCTTC. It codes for CASSLAAVGGSYNEQFF.

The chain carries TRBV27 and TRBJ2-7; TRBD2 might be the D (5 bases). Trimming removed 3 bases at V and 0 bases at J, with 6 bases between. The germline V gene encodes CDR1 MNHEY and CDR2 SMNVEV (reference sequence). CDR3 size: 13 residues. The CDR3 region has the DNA TGTGCCAGCAGTTTTAGCGTCTCCTACGAGCAGTACTTC. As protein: CASSFSVSYEQYF.

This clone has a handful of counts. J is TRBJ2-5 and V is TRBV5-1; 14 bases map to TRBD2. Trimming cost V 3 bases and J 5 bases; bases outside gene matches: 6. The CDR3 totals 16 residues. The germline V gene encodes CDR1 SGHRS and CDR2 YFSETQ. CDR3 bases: TGCGCCAGCAGCTCGGGACTAGCGGGAGTTAGGGAGACCCAGTACTTC. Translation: CASSSGLAGVRETQYF.

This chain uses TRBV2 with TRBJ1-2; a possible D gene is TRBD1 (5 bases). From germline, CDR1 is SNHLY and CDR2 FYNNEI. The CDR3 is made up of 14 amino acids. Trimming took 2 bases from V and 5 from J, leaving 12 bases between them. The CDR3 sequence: CASSERRQSYGYTF. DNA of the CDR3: TGTGCCAGCAGTGAACGAAGACAGTCGTATGGCTACACCTTC.

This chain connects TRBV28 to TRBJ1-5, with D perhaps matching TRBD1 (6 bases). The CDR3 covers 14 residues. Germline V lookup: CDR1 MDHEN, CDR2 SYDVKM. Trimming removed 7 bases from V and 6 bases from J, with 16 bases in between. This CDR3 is CASTPGGPSQPQHF. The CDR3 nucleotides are TGTGCCAGCACCCCCGGGGGGCCCAGTCAGCCCCAGCATTTT.

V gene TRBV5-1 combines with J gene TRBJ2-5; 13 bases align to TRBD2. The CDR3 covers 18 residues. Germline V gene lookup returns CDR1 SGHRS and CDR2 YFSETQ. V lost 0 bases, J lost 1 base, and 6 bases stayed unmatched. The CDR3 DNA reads TGCGCCAGCAGCTTGGCCGGGACTAGCGGGATGGGCCAAGAGACCCAGTACTTC. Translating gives CASSLAGTSGMGQETQYF.

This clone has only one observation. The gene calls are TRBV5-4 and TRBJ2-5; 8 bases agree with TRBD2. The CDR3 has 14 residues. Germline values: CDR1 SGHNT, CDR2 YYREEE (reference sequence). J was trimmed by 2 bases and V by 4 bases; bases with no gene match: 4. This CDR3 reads CASSRGGEQETQYF. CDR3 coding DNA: TGTGCCAGCAGCCGGGGGGGGGAACAAGAGACCCAGTACTTC.

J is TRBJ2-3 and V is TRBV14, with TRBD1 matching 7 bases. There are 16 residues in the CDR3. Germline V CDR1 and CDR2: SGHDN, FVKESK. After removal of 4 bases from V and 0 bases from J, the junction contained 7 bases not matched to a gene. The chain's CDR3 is CASSLLGTASTDTQYF. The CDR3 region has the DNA TGTGCCAGCAGCCTTTTAGGGACAGCTAGCACAGATACGCAGTATTTT.

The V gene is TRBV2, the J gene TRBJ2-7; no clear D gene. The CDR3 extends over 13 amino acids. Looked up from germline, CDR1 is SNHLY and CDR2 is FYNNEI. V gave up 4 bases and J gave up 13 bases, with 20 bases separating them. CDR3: CASSGADGSSPYF. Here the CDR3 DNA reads TGTGCCAGCAGTGGGGCCGACGGAAGCTCTCCCTACTTC.

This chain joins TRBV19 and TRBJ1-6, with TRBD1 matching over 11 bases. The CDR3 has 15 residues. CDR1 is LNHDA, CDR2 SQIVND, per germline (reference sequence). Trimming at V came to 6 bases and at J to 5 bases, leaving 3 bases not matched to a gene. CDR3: CASRGQGVDNSPLHF. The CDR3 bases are TGTGCCAGTAGGGGACAGGGGGTCGATAATTCACCCCTCCACTTT.

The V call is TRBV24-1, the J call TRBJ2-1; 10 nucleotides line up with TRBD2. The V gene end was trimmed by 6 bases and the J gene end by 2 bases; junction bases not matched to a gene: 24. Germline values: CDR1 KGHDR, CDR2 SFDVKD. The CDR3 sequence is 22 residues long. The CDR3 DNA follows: TGTGCCACCAGTCCTCCCCCAGGGCTAGCGGGAGACCAAAGAGGGGCCTACAATGAGCAGTTCTTC. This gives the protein CATSPPPGLAGDQRGAYNEQFF.

The CDR3 DNA is TGTGCCACCTCCACTGGCGGGGAGCTGTTTTTT. It translates to CATSTGGELFF. The chain combines TRBV24-1 with TRBJ2-2; D gene unclear. The CDR3 runs to 11 residues. CDR1 is KGHDR, CDR2 SFDVKD, per germline. Deletions cut 9 bases from V and 7 bases from J, with 8 bases between.

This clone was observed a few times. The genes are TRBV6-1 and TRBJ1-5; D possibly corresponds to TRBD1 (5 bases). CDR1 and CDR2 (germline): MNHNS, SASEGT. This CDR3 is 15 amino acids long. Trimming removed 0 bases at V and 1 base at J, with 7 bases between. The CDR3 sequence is CASSEAGASNQPQHF. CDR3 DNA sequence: TGTGCCAGCAGTGAAGCAGGGGCGAGCAATCAGCCCCAGCATTTT.

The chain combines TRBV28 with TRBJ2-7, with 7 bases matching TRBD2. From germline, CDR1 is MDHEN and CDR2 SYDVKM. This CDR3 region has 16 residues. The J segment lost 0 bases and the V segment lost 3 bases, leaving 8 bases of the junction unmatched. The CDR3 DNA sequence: TGTGCCAGCAGTTTCTCCTCCTTAGCGGGCTCCTACGAGCAGTACTTC. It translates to CASSFSSLAGSYEQYF. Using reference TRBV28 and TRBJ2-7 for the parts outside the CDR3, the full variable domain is DVKVTQSSRYLVKRTGEKVFLECVQDMDHENMFWYRQDPGLGLRLIYFSYDVKMKEKGDIPEGYSVSREKKERFSLILESASTNQTSMYLCASSFSSLAGSYEQYFGPGTRLTVT.

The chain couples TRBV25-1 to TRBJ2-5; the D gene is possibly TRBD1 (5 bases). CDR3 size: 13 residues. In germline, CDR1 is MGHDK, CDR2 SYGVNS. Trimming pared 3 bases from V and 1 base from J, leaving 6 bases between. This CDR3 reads CASSDRGQETQYF. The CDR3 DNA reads TGTGCCAGCAGTGATAGGGGCCAAGAGACCCAGTACTTC.

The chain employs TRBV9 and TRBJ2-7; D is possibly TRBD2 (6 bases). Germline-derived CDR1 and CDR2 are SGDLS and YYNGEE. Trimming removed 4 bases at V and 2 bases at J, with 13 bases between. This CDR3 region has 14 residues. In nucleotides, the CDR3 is TGTGCCAGCAGCCCCTCCGGGGGACCCTACGAGCAGTACTTC. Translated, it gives CASSPSGGPYEQYF.

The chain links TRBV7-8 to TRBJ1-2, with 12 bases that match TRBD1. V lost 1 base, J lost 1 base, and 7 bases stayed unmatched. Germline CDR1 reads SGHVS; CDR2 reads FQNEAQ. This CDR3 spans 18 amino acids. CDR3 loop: CASSLVPGQGALNYGYTF. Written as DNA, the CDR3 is TGTGCCAGCAGCTTAGTGCCGGGACAGGGGGCCCTTAACTATGGCTACACCTTC.

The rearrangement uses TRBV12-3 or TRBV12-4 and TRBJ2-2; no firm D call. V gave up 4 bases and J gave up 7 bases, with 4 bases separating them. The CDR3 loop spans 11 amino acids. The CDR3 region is CASSSFGELFF. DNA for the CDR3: TGTGCCAGCAGTTCGTTCGGGGAGCTGTTTTTT.

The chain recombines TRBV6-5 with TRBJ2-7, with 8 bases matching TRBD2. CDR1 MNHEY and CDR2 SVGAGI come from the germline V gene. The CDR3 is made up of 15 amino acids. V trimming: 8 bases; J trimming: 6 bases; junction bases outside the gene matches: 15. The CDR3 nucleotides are TGTGCCAGCGAAATGGAGCGGGAGATTGGGTCCGAGCAGTACTTC. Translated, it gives CASEMEREIGSEQYF.

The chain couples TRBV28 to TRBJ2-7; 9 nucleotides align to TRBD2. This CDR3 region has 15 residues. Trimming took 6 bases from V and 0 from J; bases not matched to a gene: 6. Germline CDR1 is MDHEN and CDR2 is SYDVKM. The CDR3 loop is CASSIAGAFSYEQYF. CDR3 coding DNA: TGTGCCAGCAGCATAGCGGGAGCGTTCTCCTACGAGCAGTACTTC.

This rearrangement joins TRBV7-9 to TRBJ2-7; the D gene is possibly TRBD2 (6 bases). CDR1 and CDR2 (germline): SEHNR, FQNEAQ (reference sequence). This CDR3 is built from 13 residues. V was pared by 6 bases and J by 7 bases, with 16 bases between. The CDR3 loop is CASRSGTVMEQYF. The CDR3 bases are TGTGCCAGCAGATCCGGGACTGTTATGGAGCAGTACTTC.

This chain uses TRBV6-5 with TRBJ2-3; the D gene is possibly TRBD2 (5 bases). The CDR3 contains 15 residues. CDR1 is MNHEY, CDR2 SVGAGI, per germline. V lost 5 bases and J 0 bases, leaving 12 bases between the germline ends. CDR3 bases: TGTGCCAGCAGTACTGGACTCATAAGCACAGATACGCAGTATTTT. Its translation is CASSTGLISTDTQYF.

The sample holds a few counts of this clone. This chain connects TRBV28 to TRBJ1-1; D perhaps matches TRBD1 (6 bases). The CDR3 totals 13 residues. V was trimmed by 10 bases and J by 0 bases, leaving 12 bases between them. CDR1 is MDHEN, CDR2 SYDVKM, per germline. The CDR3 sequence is CATQGQMNTEAFF. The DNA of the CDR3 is TGTGCCACCCAGGGGCAGATGAACACTGAAGCTTTCTTT.

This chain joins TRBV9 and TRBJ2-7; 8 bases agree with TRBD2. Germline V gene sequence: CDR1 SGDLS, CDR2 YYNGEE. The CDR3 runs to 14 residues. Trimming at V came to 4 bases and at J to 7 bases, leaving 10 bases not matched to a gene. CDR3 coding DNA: TGTGCCAGCAGCTTCAAAGCGGGAGCGGGGGAGCAGTACTTC. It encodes CASSFKAGAGEQYF.

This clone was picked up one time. DNA of the CDR3: TGTGCCAGCAGCCTTCGAGGACAGCTACTAGCCAAAAACATTCAGTACTTC. As protein: CASSLRGQLLAKNIQYF. This chain joins TRBV7-3 and TRBJ2-4; TRBD1 is a possible D gene (6 bases). This CDR3 has 17 amino acids. Trimming took 5 bases from V and 0 from J, leaving 17 bases between them. The germline V gene encodes CDR1 SGHTA and CDR2 FQGTGA.

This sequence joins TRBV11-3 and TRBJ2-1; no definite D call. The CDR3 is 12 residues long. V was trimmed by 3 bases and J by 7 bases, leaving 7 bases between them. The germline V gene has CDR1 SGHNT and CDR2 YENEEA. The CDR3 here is CASSFLENEQFF. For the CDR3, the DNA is TGTGCCAGCAGCTTTTTAGAGAATGAGCAGTTCTTC.

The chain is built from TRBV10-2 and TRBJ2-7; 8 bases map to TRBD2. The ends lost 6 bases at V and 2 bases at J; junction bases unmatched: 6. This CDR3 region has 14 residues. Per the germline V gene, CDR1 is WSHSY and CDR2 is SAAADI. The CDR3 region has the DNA TGCGCCAGCAGACTAGCGGCGATTACCTACGAGCAGTACTTC. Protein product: CASRLAAITYEQYF.

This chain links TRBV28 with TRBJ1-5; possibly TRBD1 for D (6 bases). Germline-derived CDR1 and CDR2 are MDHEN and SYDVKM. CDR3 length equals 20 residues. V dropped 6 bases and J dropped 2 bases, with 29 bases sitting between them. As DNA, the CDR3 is TGTGCCAGCAGCTACGGACCGCCGGTTAGGGGGGGACTTGGCAATCAGCCCCAGCATTTT. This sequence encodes CASSYGPPVRGGLGNQPQHF.